The T cell receptor (beta chain) described here comes from a study of CD8 T cells in ankylosing spondylitis. Overall study findings and caveats: Earlier literature documents some of the motif variants in reactive arthritis synovial fluid and blood. Clones tied to disease were said to be significantly enriched in matched ankylosing spondylitis synovial fluid. Seemingly characteristic of ankylosing spondylitis blood was a TCR beta motif consisting of about 8 highly homologous variants.

From the 5' RACE reads, TCRdb called clonotypes with MiXCR, one entry per CDR3 protein. The repertoire consists of more than 500,000 distinct CDR3 sequences, with less than 6% occurring once and the leading ten covering approximately 3.5%. This clonotype was counted ten times or more. What it binds is unknown. V was pared by 4 bases and J by 2 bases, with 9 bases between. Germline lookup yields CDR1 SGHRS and CDR2 YFSETQ. This CDR3 is built from 13 residues. The V gene is TRBV5-1, the J gene TRBJ1-1; D is ambiguous. The material sequenced was blood, either unsorted or a sorted T cell fraction (not recorded which). This TCR was sampled from a male donor with ankylosing spondylitis. The CDR3 is CASSREVNTEAFF. The CDR3 nucleotides are TGCGCCAGCAGCCGGGAAGTAAACACTGAAGCTTTCTTT.